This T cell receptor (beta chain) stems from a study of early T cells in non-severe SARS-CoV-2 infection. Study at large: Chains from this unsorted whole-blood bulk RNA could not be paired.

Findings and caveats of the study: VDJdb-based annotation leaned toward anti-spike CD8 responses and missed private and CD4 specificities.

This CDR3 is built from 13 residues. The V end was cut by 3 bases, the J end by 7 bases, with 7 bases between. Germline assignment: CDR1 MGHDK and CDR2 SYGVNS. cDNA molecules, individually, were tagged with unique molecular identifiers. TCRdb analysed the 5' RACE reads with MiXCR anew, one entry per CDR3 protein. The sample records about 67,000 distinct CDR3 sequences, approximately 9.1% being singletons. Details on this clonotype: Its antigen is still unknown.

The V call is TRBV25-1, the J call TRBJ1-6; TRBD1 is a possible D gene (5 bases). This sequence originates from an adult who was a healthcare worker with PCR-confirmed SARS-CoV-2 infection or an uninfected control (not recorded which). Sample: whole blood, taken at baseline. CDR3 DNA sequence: TGTGCCAGCAGTGAGGACACCAATTCACCCCTCCACTTT. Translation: CASSEDTNSPLHF. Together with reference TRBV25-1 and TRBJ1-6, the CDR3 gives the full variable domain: EADIYQTPRYLVIGTGKKITLECSQTMGHDKMYWYQQDPGMELHLIHYSYGVNSTEKGDLSSESTVSRIRTEHFPLTLESARPSHTSQYLCASSEDTNSPLHFGNGTRLTVT.